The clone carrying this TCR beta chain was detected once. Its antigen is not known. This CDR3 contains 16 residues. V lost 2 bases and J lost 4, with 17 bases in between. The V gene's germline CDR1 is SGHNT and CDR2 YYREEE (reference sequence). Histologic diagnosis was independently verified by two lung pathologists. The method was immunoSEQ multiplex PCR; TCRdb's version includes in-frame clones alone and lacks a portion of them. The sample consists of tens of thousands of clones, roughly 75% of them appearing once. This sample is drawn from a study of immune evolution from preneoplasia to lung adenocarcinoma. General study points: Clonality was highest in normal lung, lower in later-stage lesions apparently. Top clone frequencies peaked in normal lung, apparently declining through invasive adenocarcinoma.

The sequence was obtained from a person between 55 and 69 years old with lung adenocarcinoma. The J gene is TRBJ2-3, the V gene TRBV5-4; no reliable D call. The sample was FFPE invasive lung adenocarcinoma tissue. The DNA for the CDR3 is TGTGCCAGCAGCTTTGGGAATAGTATCGGCGCAGATACGCAGTATTTT. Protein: CASSFGNSIGADTQYF. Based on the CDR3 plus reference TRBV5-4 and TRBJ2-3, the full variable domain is ETGVTQSPTHLIKTRGQQVTLRCSSQSGHNTVSWYQQALGQGPQFIFQYYREEENGRGNFPPRFSGLQFPNYSSELNVNALELDDSALYLCASSFGNSIGADTQYFGPGTRLTVL.